The sequence of this T cell receptor beta chain was determined in a study of technical replicates of blood from a handful of donors (dated by TCRdb to between 2016 and 2019). Between the V and J ends, shortened by 0 bases and 2 bases respectively, the junction contains 12 bases. From the cysteine up to the phenylalanine, the CDR3 has a length of 16 residues. Only CDR3 DNA remains: 48 bases, in frame from the first base. The germline V gene supplies CDR1 SGHAT and CDR2 FQNNGV. Libraries were constructed by the immunoSEQ multiplex PCR assay. The table was pulled from immuneACCESS by TCRdb, which kept in-frame rearrangements only. Such tables lose some clones; where checked, under half of the loss comes from unresolved V genes, and the rest has no known cause. The sample table contains 95,000 to 100,000 clones; only one count was recorded for 95% of them. The leading ten clones occupy 0.2% to 0.25% of the sample.

Details on this clone: Its antigen target is currently unknown. Base-call qualities are not available, and no considerably larger clone is one nucleotide away.

Material: T cells isolated from PBMCs. The TCR comes from a human donor in good health. Recombination joined TRBV11-2 with TRBJ2-3, and possibly TRBD2, on 6 matching bases. In nucleotides, the sequence is TGTGCCAGCAGCTTAGAAGGAGGAGGGGCCACAGATACGCAGTATTTT. Its translation is CASSLEGGGATDTQYF.